One and the same sample provided the 17 T cell receptor beta chains below, sequenced in a study of vaccination and CD4 T cells after COVID-19 (dated 2022 in TCRdb). Library preparation was by PCR. The instrument given in TCRdb is Illumina iSeq 100. The public sequencing data were trimmed at Q25 with fastp and processed into clonotypes with MiXCR by TCRdb, which kept only in-frame beta chains. Every distinct CDR3 protein forms one entry, paired with its most common genes and DNA. The sample records approximately 36,000 distinct CDR3 sequences, 36% of which are singletons. The ten biggest clones cover under 6.5% of the sample. Taken with the paper, the label for time point translates to: late sampling 161 to 241 days after vaccination in three convalescent patients. This specimen was CD4+ T cells from blood, taken about 7 months after SARS-CoV-2 vaccination. These receptors were obtained from a human donor who had recovered from COVID-19.

This clonotype was recorded only once. V usage is TRBV2 and J usage is TRBJ1-5, with D possibly TRBD1 on 6 matching bases. This CDR3 is built from 19 residues. Germline V lookup: CDR1 SNHLY, CDR2 FYNNEI. V lost 6 bases to trimming and J lost 0 bases, with 24 bases between them. For the CDR3, the DNA is TGTGCCAGCAGCACTTCCAGAGATAGGGCGGGACATAGCAATCAGCCCCAGCATTTT. Translated: CASSTSRDRAGHSNQPQHF.

The table lists this clonotype with a few counts. This chain links TRBV27 with TRBJ2-7, with TRBD2 matching over 7 bases. The V and J ends lost 6 bases and 2 bases, in that order; junction bases with no gene match: 7. Germline CDR1 and CDR2: MNHEY and SMNVEV (reference sequence). CDR3 length: 14 residues. The CDR3 nucleotides read TGTGCCAGCAGGCCGGGAGGCCTCCCCTACGAGCAGTACTTC. Translating gives CASRPGGLPYEQYF.

The CDR3 spells CSARTDSGNTIYF. In DNA form, the CDR3 reads TGCAGTGCTAGAACAGACTCTGGAAACACCATATATTTT. The chain uses TRBV20-1 and TRBJ1-3; D is unclear. Per the germline V gene, CDR1 is DFQATT and CDR2 is SNEGSKA (reference sequence). The CDR3 contains 13 residues. V lost 2 bases to trimming and J lost 0 bases, with 5 bases between them.

This clonotype was seen more than once but under ten times. This chain connects TRBV27 to TRBJ1-3; D gene ambiguous. CDR1 is MNHEY, CDR2 SMNVEV, per germline (reference sequence). The germline V and J ends were trimmed by 4 bases and 4 bases, with 5 bases remaining between them. This CDR3 has 12 residues. This chain's CDR3 is CASSSGGNTIYF. The DNA for the CDR3 is TGTGCCAGCAGTTCGGGCGGAAACACCATATATTTT.

This clonotype has a handful of counts. The chain carries TRBV20-1 and TRBJ2-5; D is undetermined. This CDR3 region has 11 residues. Germline V gene sequence: CDR1 DFQATT, CDR2 SNEGSKA (reference sequence). V was trimmed by 5 bases and J by 5 bases, leaving 9 bases between them. The DNA of the CDR3 is TGCAGTGCTGAACCTGCGGAGACCCAGTACTTC. Its translation: CSAEPAETQYF.

Only a few counts were recorded for this clonotype. This chain connects TRBV20-1 to TRBJ2-1; weak D call: TRBD2 (5 bases). The CDR3 is 16 amino acids. V lost 5 bases to trimming and J lost 0 bases, with 17 bases between them. Germline V lookup: CDR1 DFQATT, CDR2 SNEGSKA (reference sequence). The CDR3 spells CSAGGLSLSSYNEQFF. The CDR3 nucleotides are TGCAGTGCTGGAGGATTGAGTCTTAGCTCCTACAATGAGCAGTTCTTC.

V gene TRBV6-1 combines with J gene TRBJ2-2; TRBD2 matches 7 bases. The CDR3 has 13 residues. The junction had 5 bases not matched to a gene; V was cut back by 6 bases and J by 7 bases. Germline-derived CDR1 and CDR2 are MNHNS and SASEGT. The CDR3, as DNA: TGTGCCAGCAGGGTTGGGGGGGGCGGGGAGCTGTTTTTT. The encoded protein is CASRVGGGGELFF.

CDR3 amino acids: CAISGQDNNSPLHF. The CDR3 region has the DNA TGTGCCATCAGTGGGCAGGATAATAATTCACCCCTCCACTTT. This chain joins TRBV10-3 and TRBJ1-6; D is ambiguous. CDR3 length equals 14 residues. Germline CDR1 reads ENHRY; CDR2 reads SYGVKD. Trimming took 4 bases from V and 5 from J, leaving 9 bases between them.

The chain recombines TRBV2 with TRBJ2-3; the match to TRBD1 covers 7 bases. The V segment lost 2 bases and the J segment 5 bases; nucleotides outside the gene matches: 4. Per germline, CDR1 SNHLY and CDR2 FYNNEI. The CDR3 is made up of 14 amino acids. The CDR3 loop reads CASSEMAGGDTQYF. As DNA, the CDR3 is TGTGCCAGCAGTGAAATGGCAGGGGGAGATACGCAGTATTTT.

The chain employs TRBV19 and TRBJ2-6; D tentatively fits TRBD1 or TRBD2 (6 bases each). Deletions cut 7 bases from V and 0 bases from J, with 25 bases between. CDR1 is LNHDA and CDR2 is SQIVND in the germline V gene (reference sequence). The CDR3 runs 20 residues. CDR3 in DNA: TGTGCCAGTACCTCTAGGGGGGAGGTTCGGACAACCTCTGGGGCCAACGTCCTGACTTTC. Amino acid sequence: CASTSRGEVRTTSGANVLTF.

This chain links TRBV7-2 with TRBJ2-7; D is undetermined. The CDR3 runs to 13 residues. Germline values: CDR1 SGHTA, CDR2 FQGNSA. V was pared by 6 bases and J by 3 bases, with 12 bases between. CDR3 nucleotides: TGTGCCAGCAGTAAGGCTGTGGACTACGAGCAGTACTTC. It is translated as CASSKAVDYEQYF.

The genes are TRBV15 and TRBJ1-5; 10 bases line up with TRBD1. Germline V gene data show CDR1 as LNHNV and CDR2 as YYDKDF (reference sequence). This CDR3 is 15 amino acids long. V dropped 5 bases and J dropped 6; count of bases not matched to a gene: 7. The CDR3 DNA sequence: TGTGCCACCAGCGGGGAAGACAGGGGGCCTCAGCCCCAGCATTTT. Translation gives CATSGEDRGPQPQHF.

This clonotype appeared a few times. No DNA is shown, since the ends of the CDR3 on it are uncertain; the CDR3 is the one TCRdb lists. The rearrangement uses TRBV27 and TRBJ2-5; TRBD1 is taken as the D call from the table, unchecked against the DNA. Germline V gene sequence: CDR1 MNHEY, CDR2 SMNVEV (reference sequence). The CDR3 sequence runs 15 residues, both termini included. CDR3 region: CASSSGQGLGETQYF.

This clonotype was counted a single time. This sequence joins TRBV12-3 or TRBV12-4 and TRBJ2-3; the D is unclear. The CDR3 covers 12 residues. The V end lost 2 bases, the J end lost 7 bases, and 7 bases lay between the germline ends. The CDR3 region has the DNA TGTGCCAGCAGTTTATCGATTCATACGCAGTATTTT. Its translation is CASSLSIHTQYF.

This clonotype appeared a few times. This chain links TRBV6-1 with TRBJ1-5; no clear D gene. The germline V gene encodes CDR1 MNHNS and CDR2 SASEGT. This CDR3 contains 11 residues. V was trimmed by 4 bases and J by 9 bases, leaving 7 bases between them. The CDR3 DNA sequence: TGTGCCAGCAGTGGGGATAGGCCCCAGCATTTT. This translates into CASSGDRPQHF.

This chain joins TRBV6-1 and TRBJ2-5; D is unresolved. Germline V gene sequence: CDR1 MNHNS, CDR2 SASEGT. This CDR3 is built from 12 residues. V lost 6 bases, J lost 4 bases, and 9 bases lay in between. CDR3 in amino acids: CASRGYTETQYF. The DNA for the CDR3 is TGTGCCAGCAGGGGGTATACAGAGACCCAGTACTTC.

The CDR3 region is CASRPGTLEYYGYTF. For the CDR3, the DNA is TGTGCCAGCAGACCGGGGACCCTGGAGTACTATGGCTACACCTTC. The chain uses TRBV28 and TRBJ1-2; weak D call: TRBD1 (5 bases). The V and J ends lost 6 bases and 3 bases respectively, with 17 bases between them. Germline CDR1 MDHEN, CDR2 SYDVKM. The CDR3 covers 15 residues.